Each of the 17 T cell receptor beta chains below was sequenced from the same sample in a study of Tregs in tolerant kidney transplant recipients. Only in-frame clones appear in the TCRdb table, and some are missing; sequencing was by immunoSEQ multiplex PCR. Of 200,000 to 300,000 clones in the sample, 80% to 85% were seen once. Input material: CD4+ T cells from blood. The receptors derive from a human donor in good health.

The chain combines TRBV6-6 with TRBJ1-1; a weak D match, TRBD1 (5 bases). Germline CDR1 and CDR2: MNHNY and SVGAGI (reference sequence). The CDR3 totals 13 residues. V shed 4 bases and J shed 10 bases, with 16 bases lying between them. The CDR3 sequence: CASSSEGMGGAFF. The CDR3 DNA follows: TGTGCCAGCAGTTCGGAAGGGATGGGGGGAGCTTTCTTT.

The chain recombines TRBV5-4 with TRBJ2-7, with no clear D. With 0 bases removed from V and 0 bases from J, the gap between germline ends came to 7 bases. This CDR3 is built from 14 residues. CDR1 SGHNT and CDR2 YYREEE come from the germline V gene (reference sequence). The CDR3 loop reads CASSLEIASYEQYF. In DNA, the CDR3 is TGTGCCAGCAGCTTGGAAATAGCCTCCTACGAGCAGTACTTC.

V and J are TRBV6-5 and TRBJ2-1; 12 positions agree with TRBD2. V gave up 5 bases and J gave up 9 bases; unmatched junction bases: 8. The CDR3 has 15 amino acids. The germline V gene encodes CDR1 MNHEY and CDR2 SVGAGI. This CDR3 is CASSTPSGRAGEQFF. CDR3 DNA: TGTGCCAGCAGTACCCCTAGCGGGAGGGCGGGTGAGCAGTTCTTC.

This clone came up once. The CDR3 DNA is TGCAGCGTGGGGCAGAGGCGGGACACTGAAGCTTTCTTT. Its protein is CSVGQRRDTEAFF. This chain joins TRBV29-1 and TRBJ1-1; D perhaps matches TRBD1 (5 bases). Trimming stripped 6 bases from V and 3 bases from J, with 14 bases between. The CDR3 has 13 amino acids. CDR1 and CDR2 (germline): SQVTM, ANQGSEA.

In DNA, the CDR3 is TGTGCCAGCAGCTTTAGGCCCTCCCCAACCTACGAGCAGTACTTC. Translating it yields CASSFRPSPTYEQYF. This chain joins TRBV7-2 and TRBJ2-5; D call uncertain. The better agreement between TRBJ2-7 and the DNA end casts doubt on the J call. The germline CDR1 and CDR2 sequences are SGHTA and FQGNSA. The CDR3 spans 15 residues.

The gene calls are TRBV7-6 and TRBJ2-5, with 13 bases identical to TRBD2. Trimming removed 8 bases from V and 3 bases from J; junction bases left unmatched: 0. This CDR3 comprises 13 residues. The germline V gene encodes CDR1 SGHVS and CDR2 FNYEAQ. In DNA, the CDR3 is TGTGCCAGCGGGACTAGCGGGGAAGAGACCCAGTACTTC. This sequence encodes CASGTSGEETQYF.

J is TRBJ2-7 and V is TRBV18; 7 nucleotides agree with TRBD2. V was pared by 3 bases and J by 5 bases, with 13 bases of the junction left unmatched. Germline V CDR1 and CDR2: KGHSH, LQKENI. The CDR3 has 16 residues. The CDR3 DNA reads as TGTGCCAGCTCACCCCTTTGGGAGGGAGTCGGGAACGAGCAGTACTTC. Its translation: CASSPLWEGVGNEQYF.

This clone was counted between two and nine times. This chain links TRBV27 with TRBJ2-7; D is undetermined. Germline V gene lookup returns CDR1 MNHEY and CDR2 SMNVEV (reference sequence). The CDR3 is 14 residues long. Trimming shortened V by 4 bases and J by 3 bases, and 13 bases separated the two germline ends. The DNA for the CDR3 is TGTGCCAGCAGTTCGCCTGGCGGACGCTACGAGCAGTACTTC. Translated, it gives CASSSPGGRYEQYF.

This chain joins TRBV2 and TRBJ1-6; no firm D call. The V gene lost 3 bases and the J gene lost 14 bases, with 17 bases spanning the gap. The V gene's germline CDR1 is SNHLY and CDR2 FYNNEI. CDR3 size: 14 residues. The CDR3 loop is CASSDFVDPEALHF. The DNA of the CDR3 is TGTGCCAGCAGTGACTTCGTAGACCCTGAGGCCCTCCACTTT.

This rearrangement joins TRBV5-1 to TRBJ2-1; 13 nucleotides agree with TRBD2. V shed 4 bases, J shed 10 bases, and the junction held 5 bases outside the gene matches. This CDR3 comprises 14 residues. Germline CDR1 and CDR2: SGHRS and YFSETQ. The CDR3 bases are TGCGCCAGCAGCGGGCCGGGACTAGCGGGAGAGCAGTTCTTC. This sequence encodes CASSGPGLAGEQFF.

J is TRBJ2-7 and V is TRBV7-2; D remains unclear. Looked up from germline, CDR1 is SGHTA and CDR2 is FQGNSA. V was cut by 2 bases and J by 0 bases, with 11 bases left in between. This CDR3 has 15 residues. In nucleotides, the CDR3 is TGTGCCAGCAGCTTATTAGTGGGAAGCTCCTACGAGCAGTACTTC. This codes for CASSLLVGSSYEQYF.

The rearrangement joins TRBV5-1 to TRBJ2-3; no clear D. This CDR3 region has 15 residues. The germline CDR1 and CDR2 sequences are SGHRS and YFSETQ. The germline V and J ends were trimmed by 4 bases and 3 bases, with 15 bases remaining between them. CDR3 DNA sequence: TGCGCCAGCAGCCTATACACTACAGCTACAGATACGCAGTATTTT. It codes for CASSLYTTATDTQYF.

In this sample, this clone turned up a few times. In the same sample, other DNA sequences code for this CDR3. The rearrangement joins TRBV5-1 to TRBJ2-3; no definite D call. The V gene's germline CDR1 is SGHRS and CDR2 YFSETQ. The CDR3 spans 12 residues. The V and J ends lost 4 bases and 0 bases respectively, with 3 bases between them. This CDR3 is CASSLSTDTQYF. In DNA form, the CDR3 reads TGCGCCAGCAGCCTGAGCACAGATACGCAGTATTTT.

This chain connects TRBV5-8 to TRBJ1-1, with 7 bases lining up with TRBD1. The CDR3 loop spans 13 amino acids. V was clipped by 4 bases and J by 4 bases; unmatched bases: 4. Germline CDR1 reads SGHTS; CDR2 reads YDEGEE. CDR3 nucleotide sequence: TGTGCCAGCAGCGAGCAGGGGGGCACTGAAGCTTTCTTT. Translated, it gives CASSEQGGTEAFF.

CDR3 DNA: TGTGCCTGGAGTGTCTACGGCAATCAGCCCCAGCATTTT. Amino acids: CAWSVYGNQPQHF. The chain links TRBV30 to TRBJ1-5; D call uncertain. The CDR3 consists of 13 residues. CDR1 and CDR2 (germline): GTSNPN, SVGIG (reference sequence). Trimming shortened V by 0 bases and J by 2 bases, and 5 bases separated the two germline ends.

This clone was seen a handful of times. This chain uses TRBV6-6 with TRBJ1-2, with TRBD1 matching 7 bases. The CDR3 runs 14 residues. The V gene end was trimmed by 6 bases and the J gene end by 7 bases; junction bases not matched to a gene: 11. Germline CDR1 and CDR2: MNHNY and SVGAGI (reference sequence). As DNA, the CDR3 is TGTGCCAGCAGGTCAGCAGGGGGTGCCGGTGGCTACACCTTC. Translated: CASRSAGGAGGYTF.

The V call is TRBV6-5, the J call TRBJ2-1; TRBD2 aligns across 9 bases. Looked up from germline, CDR1 is MNHEY and CDR2 is SVGAGI. Trimming at V came to 2 bases and at J to 10 bases, leaving 12 bases not matched to a gene. This CDR3 has 16 amino acids. The CDR3 protein is CASSYKPGLAVYEQFF. CDR3 DNA sequence: TGTGCCAGCAGTTACAAACCGGGACTAGCTGTATACGAGCAGTTCTTC.